This entry lists 11 T cell receptor beta chains sequenced from one sample in a study of blood T cell repertoires in COVID-19. The table came from immunoSEQ multiplex PCR; TCRdb's copy has only in-frame clones and leaves some out. The sample records about 40,000 clones, roughly nine tenths being singletons. Sequencing was performed on peripheral blood. These receptors came from a man in his forties or fifties in a cohort sampled during active COVID-19.

The chain employs TRBV15 and TRBJ2-7; 8 positions agree with TRBD1. V shed 1 base and J 7 bases; nucleotides not matched to a gene: 18. Germline CDR1 reads LNHNV; CDR2 reads YYDKDF (reference sequence). The CDR3 consists of 18 residues. In nucleotides, the CDR3 is TGTGCCACCAGCAGAGGGTCTACAGGGGGGATCTCCTTGGGAGAGCAGTACTTC. Translating gives CATSRGSTGGISLGEQYF.

The chain is built from TRBV4-1 and TRBJ2-2, with 9 bases identical to TRBD2. Germline CDR1 and CDR2: MGHRA and YSYEKL. Trimming removed 6 bases from V and 2 bases from J; junction bases left unmatched: 10. The CDR3 sequence is 17 residues long. The CDR3 sequence is CASSRYAGGDNTGELFF. For the CDR3, the DNA is TGCGCCAGCAGTCGATATGCGGGGGGGGACAACACCGGGGAGCTGTTTTTT.

This clone was seen just once. CDR3 sequence: CASRRDRDPEQFF. The CDR3 DNA follows: TGCGCCAGCAGGCGAGACAGGGACCCTGAGCAGTTCTTC. The genes are TRBV5-1 and TRBJ2-1; 7 bases fit TRBD1. CDR3 size: 13 residues. Germline CDR1 reads SGHRS; CDR2 reads YFSETQ. V lost 5 bases to trimming and J lost 9 bases; unmatched junction nucleotides: 8.

This clone came up a few times. This chain uses TRBV6-5 with TRBJ2-7; 8 bases are shared with TRBD1. Germline trimming cut 6 bases from V and 2 bases from J; bases unmatched to any gene: 6. Germline V lookup: CDR1 MNHEY, CDR2 SVGAGI. This CDR3 contains 14 residues. CDR3 sequence: CASSGDRTAYEQYV. The CDR3, as DNA: TGTGCCAGCAGCGGGGACAGGACCGCCTACGAGCAGTACGTC.

The chain recombines TRBV12-3 or TRBV12-4 with TRBJ2-7; weak D call: TRBD1 (5 bases). Trimming left V 1 base short and J 5 bases short, with 9 bases between. CDR3 length: 13 amino acids. CDR3 nucleotide sequence: TGTGCCAGCAGTTTAGGCAGGGCTAACGAGCAGTACGTC. Translated: CASSLGRANEQYV.

The chain combines TRBV9 with TRBJ1-1; D remains ambiguous. CDR3 length: 13 amino acids. Germline-derived CDR1 and CDR2 are SGDLS and YYNGEE. The V end lost 2 bases, the J end lost 3 bases, and 8 bases lay between the germline ends. CDR3 region: CASSVEVYTEAFF. DNA for the CDR3: TGTGCCAGCAGCGTCGAGGTGTACACTGAAGCTTTCTTT.

V usage is TRBV9 and J usage is TRBJ1-1; D gene ambiguous. Trimming removed 2 bases at V and 2 bases at J, with 7 bases between. This CDR3 is built from 13 residues. Germline V gives CDR1 SGDLS, CDR2 YYNGEE. The CDR3 reads CASSVGDNTEAFF. The CDR3 DNA is TGTGCCAGCAGCGTCGGGGATAACACTGAAGCTTTCTTT. Variable domain in full (rest from reference TRBV9 and TRBJ1-1): DSGVTQTPKHLITATGQRVTLRCSPRSGDLSVYWYQQSLDQGLQFLIQYYNGEERAKGNILERFSAQQFPDLHSELNLSSLELGDSALYFCASSVGDNTEAFFGQGTRLTVV.

V usage is TRBV7-3 and J usage is TRBJ2-2; 7 bases fit TRBD2. The J segment lost 3 bases and the V segment lost 5 bases, leaving 9 bases of the junction unmatched. Germline CDR1 SGHTA, CDR2 FQGTGA. The CDR3 is made up of 16 amino acids. CDR3 DNA sequence: TGTGCCAGCAGCCCAACGGGAGGTCGGGACACCGGGGAGCTGTTTTTT. It translates to CASSPTGGRDTGELFF.

This chain uses TRBV29-1 with TRBJ2-1; 10 bases are shared with TRBD2. Germline V lookup: CDR1 SQVTM, CDR2 ANQGSEA. V gave up 5 bases and J gave up 8 bases; unmatched junction bases: 6. The CDR3 is 13 residues long. As DNA, the CDR3 is TGCAGCGTTTCTAGCGGGAGTCTCTATGAGCAGTTCTTC. Protein: CSVSSGSLYEQFF.

The chain combines TRBV15 with TRBJ2-1; 11 bases match TRBD1. V was pared by 5 bases and J by 10 bases, with 10 bases of the junction left unmatched. The CDR3 extends over 15 amino acids. Germline CDR1 reads LNHNV; CDR2 reads YYDKDF (reference sequence). Here the CDR3 reads CATSDPGQGVGEQFF. The CDR3 region has the DNA TGTGCCACCAGCGACCCGGGACAGGGGGTGGGGGAGCAGTTCTTC.

This clone was counted a single time. The gene calls are TRBV2 and TRBJ1-5; TRBD1 aligns across 7 bases. Losses at the gene ends were 6 bases for V and 6 bases for J; bases not matched to a gene: 5. This CDR3 contains 13 residues. Germline CDR1 SNHLY, CDR2 FYNNEI. For the CDR3, the DNA is TGTGCCAGCAGCGAGACAGGGATTCAGCCCCAGCATTTT. Its translation is CASSETGIQPQHF.